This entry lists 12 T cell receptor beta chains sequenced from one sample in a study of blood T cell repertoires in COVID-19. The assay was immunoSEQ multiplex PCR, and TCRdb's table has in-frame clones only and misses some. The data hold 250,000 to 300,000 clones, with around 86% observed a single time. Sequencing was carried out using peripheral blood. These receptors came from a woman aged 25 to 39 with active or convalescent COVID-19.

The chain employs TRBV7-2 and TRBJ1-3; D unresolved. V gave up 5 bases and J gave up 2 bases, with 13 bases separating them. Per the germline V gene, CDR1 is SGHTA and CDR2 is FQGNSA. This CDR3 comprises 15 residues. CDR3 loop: CASSPDSATGNTIYF. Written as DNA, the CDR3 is TGTGCCAGCAGCCCCGACTCGGCGACTGGAAACACCATATATTTT.

For the CDR3, the DNA is TGTGCCATCAGTGAGTCAAATAACCTTGGAGGCTATGGCTACACCTTC. This encodes CAISESNNLGGYGYTF. This chain links TRBV10-3 with TRBJ1-2; D remains ambiguous. Germline CDR1 and CDR2: ENHRY and SYGVKD. Deletions cut 0 bases from V and 4 bases from J, with 15 bases between. This CDR3 comprises 16 residues.

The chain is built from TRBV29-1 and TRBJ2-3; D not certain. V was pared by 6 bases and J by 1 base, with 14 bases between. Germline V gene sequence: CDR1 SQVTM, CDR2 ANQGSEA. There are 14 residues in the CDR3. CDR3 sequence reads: CSVERGVRTDTQYF. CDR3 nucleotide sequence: TGCAGCGTGGAAAGAGGAGTCCGCACAGATACGCAGTATTTT.

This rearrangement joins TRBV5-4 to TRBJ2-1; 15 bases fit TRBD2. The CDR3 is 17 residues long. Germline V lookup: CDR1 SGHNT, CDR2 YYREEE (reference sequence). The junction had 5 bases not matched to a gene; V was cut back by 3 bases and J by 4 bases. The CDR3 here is CASSWTSGGAGYNEQFF. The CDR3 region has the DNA TGTGCCAGCAGCTGGACTAGCGGGGGGGCCGGATACAATGAGCAGTTCTTC.

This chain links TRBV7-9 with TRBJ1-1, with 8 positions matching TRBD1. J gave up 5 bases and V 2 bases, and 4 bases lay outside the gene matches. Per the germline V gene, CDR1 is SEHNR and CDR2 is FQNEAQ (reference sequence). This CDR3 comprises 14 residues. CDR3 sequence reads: CASSLQGAVTEAFF. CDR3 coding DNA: TGTGCCAGCAGCTTACAGGGGGCGGTTACTGAAGCTTTCTTT.

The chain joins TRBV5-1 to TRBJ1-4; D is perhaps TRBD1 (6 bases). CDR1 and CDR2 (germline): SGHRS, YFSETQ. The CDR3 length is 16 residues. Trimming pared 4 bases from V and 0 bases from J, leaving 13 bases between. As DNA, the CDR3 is TGCGCCAGCAGCCTTACGGACAGATCAACTAATGAAAAACTGTTTTTT. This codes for CASSLTDRSTNEKLFF.

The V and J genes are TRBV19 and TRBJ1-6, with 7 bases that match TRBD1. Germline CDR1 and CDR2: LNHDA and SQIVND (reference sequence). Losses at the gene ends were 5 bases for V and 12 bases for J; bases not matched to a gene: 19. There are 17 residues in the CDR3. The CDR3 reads CASSAGTANTIIQPLHF. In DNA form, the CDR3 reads TGTGCCAGTAGTGCCGGGACAGCCAATACTATAATTCAACCCCTCCACTTT.

In DNA form, the CDR3 reads TGCGCCAGCAGTAGGAGCGGGGATAACTACGAGCAGTACTTC. Its translation is CASSRSGDNYEQYF. V gene TRBV5-1 combines with J gene TRBJ2-7, with 7 bases that match TRBD2. V lost 5 bases to trimming and J lost 3 bases; unmatched junction nucleotides: 8. The length of the CDR3 is 14 residues. Germline V gene sequence: CDR1 SGHRS, CDR2 YFSETQ.

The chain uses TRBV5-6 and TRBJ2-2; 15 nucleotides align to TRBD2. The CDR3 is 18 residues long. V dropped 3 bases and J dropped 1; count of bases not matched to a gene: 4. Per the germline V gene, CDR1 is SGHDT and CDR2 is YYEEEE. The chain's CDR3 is CASSSRTSGGENTGELFF. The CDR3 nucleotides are TGTGCCAGCAGCTCCAGGACTAGCGGGGGGGAGAACACCGGGGAGCTGTTTTTT.

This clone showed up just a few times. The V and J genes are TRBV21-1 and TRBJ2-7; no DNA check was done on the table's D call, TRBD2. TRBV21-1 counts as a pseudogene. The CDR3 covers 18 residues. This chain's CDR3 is CASSARRGGKSAFYEQYF. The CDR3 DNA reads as TGTGCCAGCAGCGCCCGGCGGGGGGGCAAATCGGCGTTCTACGAGCAGTACTTC.

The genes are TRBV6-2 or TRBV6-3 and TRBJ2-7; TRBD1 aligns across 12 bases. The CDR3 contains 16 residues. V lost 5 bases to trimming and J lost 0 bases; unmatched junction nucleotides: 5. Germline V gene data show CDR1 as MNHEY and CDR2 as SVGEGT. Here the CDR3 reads CASSGGQGAPSYEQYF. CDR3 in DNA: TGTGCCAGCAGTGGGGGACAGGGGGCCCCCTCCTACGAGCAGTACTTC.

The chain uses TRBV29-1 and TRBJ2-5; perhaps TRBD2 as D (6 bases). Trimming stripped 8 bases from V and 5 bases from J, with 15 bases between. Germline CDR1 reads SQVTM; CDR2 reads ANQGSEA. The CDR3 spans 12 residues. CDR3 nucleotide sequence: TGCAGCTACCGGGGGACTGTTGAGACCCAGTACTTC. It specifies CSYRGTVETQYF.